These 19 T cell receptor beta chains originate from one sample sequenced in a study of neurological immune-mediated disorders. A single record per CDR3 protein comes from TCRdb applying MiXCR to the 5' RACE reads. The sample has 30,000 to 35,000 distinct CDR3 sequences; approximately 22% are singletons. The sample taken for sequencing was CD4+ T cells from blood. The receptors were sampled from a man between 45 and 60 years old with HTLV-1-associated myelopathy (HAM/TSP).

This clonotype was found many times. The chain has TRBV18 and TRBJ2-5; D possibly corresponds to TRBD1 (6 bases). Germline loops: CDR1 KGHSH, CDR2 LQKENI. This CDR3 has 14 amino acids. Trimming took off 6 bases at V and 5 bases at J, with 16 bases between the two ends. The CDR3 sequence: CASSLTGTAETQYF. DNA of the CDR3: TGTGCCAGCTCCCTTACAGGGACCGCGGAGACCCAGTACTTC. The whole variable domain, filled in from reference TRBV18 and TRBJ2-5, reads NAGVMQNPRHLVRRRGQEARLRCSPMKGHSHVYWYRQLPEEGLKFMVYLQKENIIDESGMPKERFSAEFPKEGPSILRIQQVVRGDSAAYFCASSLTGTAETQYFGPGTRLLVL.

This clonotype was picked up many times. The J gene is TRBJ1-2, the V gene TRBV3-1; maybe TRBD1 (6 bases). There are 16 residues in the CDR3. CDR1 and CDR2 from the germline V gene are LGHDT and YNNKEL (reference sequence). V was pared by 4 bases and J by 6 bases, with 21 bases between. This chain's CDR3 is CASSRQGSQSSDGYTF. The CDR3 DNA reads TGTGCCAGCAGCCGTCAGGGGTCCCAGAGTAGCGATGGCTACACCTTC.

This clonotype has a count of ten or more. The chain combines TRBV27 with TRBJ2-1; D ambiguous. CDR3 size: 17 residues. V gave up 1 base and J gave up 1 base, with 14 bases separating them. Germline lookup yields CDR1 MNHEY and CDR2 SMNVEV (reference sequence). CDR3 sequence reads: CASSLYVGPTSYNEQFF. CDR3 coding DNA: TGTGCCAGCAGTTTATACGTGGGCCCCACTTCCTACAATGAGCAGTTCTTC.

This clonotype was seen at least ten times. The rearrangement uses TRBV7-2 and TRBJ2-7, with a tentative D call TRBD2 (5 bases). The V gene lost 1 base and the J gene lost 1 base, with 8 bases spanning the gap. Germline V lookup: CDR1 SGHTA, CDR2 FQGNSA. CDR3 length equals 14 residues. The CDR3 here is CASSLGTGSYEQYF. The CDR3 DNA follows: TGTGCCAGCAGCTTAGGCACGGGATCCTACGAGCAGTACTTC. Variable domain in full (rest from reference TRBV7-2 and TRBJ2-7): GAGVSQSPSNKVTEKGKDVELRCDPISGHTALYWYRQSLGQGLEFLIYFQGNSAPDKSGLPSDRFSAERTGGSVSTLTIQRTQQEDSAVYLCASSLGTGSYEQYFGPGTRLTVT.

This clonotype was recorded many times. The CDR3 sequence is CASSQGTTGELFF. Written as DNA, the CDR3 is TGTGCCAGCAGCCAAGGCACCACCGGGGAGCTGTTTTTT. The V call is TRBV3-1, the J call TRBJ2-2; D is ambiguous. Trimming stripped 1 base from V and 4 bases from J, with 4 bases between. Per germline, CDR1 LGHDT and CDR2 YNNKEL (reference sequence). This CDR3 region has 13 residues.

This clonotype was seen repeatedly, ten times or more. The chain employs TRBV7-2 and TRBJ1-5; 7 bases are a match to TRBD1. Unmatched junction bases numbered 7, after V lost 4 bases and J lost 4 bases. The CDR3 runs 15 residues. CDR1 and CDR2 (germline): SGHTA, FQGNSA. The CDR3 reads CASSSTGTVNQPQHF. The DNA for the CDR3 is TGTGCCAGCAGCTCTACCGGGACAGTAAATCAGCCCCAGCATTTT.

This clonotype was observed at least ten times. The V call is TRBV3-1, the J call TRBJ1-3; the D gene is possibly TRBD1 (5 bases). This CDR3 is built from 16 residues. Looked up from germline, CDR1 is LGHDT and CDR2 is YNNKEL (reference sequence). V lost 4 bases and J 0 bases, leaving 13 bases between the germline ends. The CDR3 coding sequence is TGTGCCAGCAGCCTGGCAGGGAAGGTCTCTGGAAACACCATATATTTT. Translating it yields CASSLAGKVSGNTIYF.

This clonotype was seen ten or more times. The chain carries TRBV20-1 and TRBJ2-5; 7 nucleotides match TRBD1. V shed 6 bases, J shed 7 bases, and the junction held 8 bases outside the gene matches. CDR3 length: 12 amino acids. In germline, CDR1 is DFQATT, CDR2 SNEGSKA (reference sequence). The CDR3 DNA reads TGCAGTGCCCTCAGGGGGATGGGGACCCAGTACTTC. It is translated as CSALRGMGTQYF.

This clonotype was seen at least ten times. The chain combines TRBV7-3 with TRBJ2-4; TRBD1 matches 8 bases. There are 16 residues in the CDR3. Per the germline V gene, CDR1 is SGHTA and CDR2 is FQGTGA. The V and J ends lost 2 bases and 9 bases, in that order; junction bases with no gene match: 12. The CDR3 nucleotides read TGTGCCAGCAGCTTACAATCGGACAGGGCTGGTGGCATTCAGTACTTC. Its translation is CASSLQSDRAGGIQYF.

This clonotype was seen repeatedly, ten times or more. This chain joins TRBV20-1 and TRBJ2-4, with 10 bases fitting TRBD2. CDR3 length: 15 residues. The V gene end was trimmed by 6 bases and the J gene end by 4 bases; junction bases not matched to a gene: 9. Germline CDR1 DFQATT, CDR2 SNEGSKA (reference sequence). As DNA, the CDR3 is TGCAGTGCCGTGGAAACTAGCGGGGCTAAAAACATTCAGTACTTC. Translation gives CSAVETSGAKNIQYF.

The rearrangement uses TRBV7-2 and TRBJ2-3, with a weak D call TRBD2 (7 bases). The ends were cut back, 4 bases at V and 5 bases at J, with 16 bases in the middle. Germline-derived CDR1 and CDR2 are SGHTA and FQGNSA. This CDR3 is 15 amino acids long. The CDR3 loop reads CASSSGGQRVDTQYF. The CDR3 DNA is TGTGCCAGCAGCTCCGGGGGGCAACGCGTAGATACGCAGTATTTT.

The sample holds many counts of this clonotype. V is TRBV7-3 and J is TRBJ2-5; D is undetermined. Trimming removed 4 bases at V and 1 base at J, with 7 bases between. The CDR3 is 13 residues long. Germline assignment: CDR1 SGHTA and CDR2 FQGTGA. The CDR3 nucleotides read TGTGCCAGCAGCTCCGAACTCCAAGAGACCCAGTACTTC. Translation: CASSSELQETQYF.

V usage is TRBV19 and J usage is TRBJ2-2; D is uncertain. The V end was cut by 5 bases, the J end by 8 bases, with 9 bases between. Looked up from germline, CDR1 is LNHDA and CDR2 is SQIVND (reference sequence). This CDR3 has 12 residues. The CDR3 reads CASSPARGELFF. Here the CDR3 DNA reads TGTGCCAGTAGTCCCGCCAGGGGGGAGCTGTTTTTT.

This clonotype was seen ten or more times. This chain uses TRBV5-1 with TRBJ2-7; the match to TRBD1 covers 8 bases. There are 14 residues in the CDR3. Per the germline V gene, CDR1 is SGHRS and CDR2 is YFSETQ. Trimming at V came to 1 base and at J to 5 bases, leaving 5 bases not matched to a gene. CDR3 nucleotides: TGCGCCAGCAGCTTGAAGGACAGGGTCGACGAGCAGTACTTC. It specifies CASSLKDRVDEQYF.

This chain connects TRBV29-1 to TRBJ2-1; D uncertain. With 5 bases removed from V and 1 base from J, the gap between germline ends came to 21 bases. This CDR3 is built from 17 residues. Germline CDR1 is SQVTM and CDR2 is ANQGSEA. CDR3 amino acids: CSVLPPPKTVSYNEQFF. CDR3 nucleotides: TGCAGCGTTCTGCCCCCACCAAAGACGGTTTCCTACAATGAGCAGTTCTTC.

This clonotype came up many times. The CDR3 loop reads CASSLSSGANTGELFF. DNA for the CDR3: TGTGCCAGCAGCCTATCTAGCGGGGCCAACACCGGGGAGCTGTTTTTT. The rearrangement uses TRBV7-3 and TRBJ2-2; TRBD2 matches 9 bases. The CDR3 extends over 16 amino acids. The germline CDR1 and CDR2 sequences are SGHTA and FQGTGA. Trimming removed 5 bases from V and 2 bases from J; junction bases left unmatched: 6.

This clonotype was detected many times. V usage is TRBV7-3 and J usage is TRBJ1-5; D is unresolved. The V end lost 4 bases, the J end lost 3 bases, and 7 bases lay between the germline ends. The CDR3 extends over 13 amino acids. Germline CDR1 reads SGHTA; CDR2 reads FQGTGA. The CDR3 DNA is TGTGCCAGCAGCTCGGGTGCCAATCAGCCCCAGCATTTT. This gives the protein CASSSGANQPQHF.

The CDR3 DNA follows: TGTGCCAGCAGGAGCGGGACTAGCGGGAGTCGGAGTGAGCAGTTCTTC. Its translation: CASRSGTSGSRSEQFF. The gene calls are TRBV6-5 and TRBJ2-1; 14 positions match TRBD2. After removal of 6 bases from V and 9 bases from J, the junction contained 10 bases not matched to a gene. The germline V gene encodes CDR1 MNHEY and CDR2 SVGAGI. The CDR3 extends over 16 amino acids.

The chain carries TRBV5-1 and TRBJ2-2, with no clear D. Germline CDR1 is SGHRS and CDR2 is YFSETQ. This CDR3 spans 14 amino acids. Deletions cut 7 bases from V and 2 bases from J, with 12 bases between. The CDR3 here is CASAVSTNTGELFF. The CDR3 DNA is TGCGCCAGCGCTGTCTCCACCAACACCGGGGAGCTGTTTTTT. The whole variable domain, remainder taken from reference TRBV5-1 and TRBJ2-2, is KAGVTQTPRYLIKTRGQQVTLSCSPISGHRSVSWYQQTPGQGLQFLFEYFSETQRNKGNFPGRFSGRQFSNSRSEMNVSTLELGDSALYLCASAVSTNTGELFFGEGSRLTVL.